A single sample is the source of the 13 T cell receptor beta chains below, sequenced in a study of T cell repertoires in cytomegalovirus infection. Each CDR3 protein is one row after TCRdb ran MiXCR on the reads. The sample consists of hundreds of thousands of distinct CDR3 sequences, roughly 30% of them appearing once. The sequenced sample was PBMCs. Receptors originate from a human donor in good health (CMV status not recorded). Some clones in this sample may be carry-over from other donors' samples.

This rearrangement joins TRBV4-2 to TRBJ1-6, with TRBD1 matching over 7 bases. J gave up 11 bases and V 1 base, and 11 bases lay outside the gene matches. CDR3 length: 16 amino acids. The germline V gene encodes CDR1 LGHNA and CDR2 YNFKEQ. In DNA form, the CDR3 reads TGTGCCAGCAGCCAAGCACGGACAGGAAACCCTCCACCCCTCCACTTT. The encoded protein is CASSQARTGNPPPLHF.

This clonotype came up many times. V is TRBV7-8 and J is TRBJ1-1, with 9 bases identical to TRBD1. V dropped 5 bases and J dropped 1; count of bases not matched to a gene: 5. The CDR3 loop spans 15 amino acids. Germline-derived CDR1 and CDR2 are SGHVS and FQNEAQ. The CDR3 sequence is CASSPRTGENTEAFF. CDR3 nucleotide sequence: TGTGCCAGCAGCCCGCGGACAGGGGAGAACACTGAAGCTTTCTTT.

This clonotype occurred many times. The chain joins TRBV7-6 to TRBJ2-1; 9 bases agree with TRBD2. The V gene end was trimmed by 0 bases and the J gene end by 3 bases; junction bases not matched to a gene: 3. Germline V gene data show CDR1 as SGHVS and CDR2 as FNYEAQ. The CDR3 runs to 16 residues. CDR3 protein: CASSLAASGNYNEQFF. The CDR3 coding sequence is TGTGCCAGCAGCTTAGCGGCTAGCGGGAACTACAATGAGCAGTTCTTC.

This clonotype has a count of ten or more. J is TRBJ1-5 and V is TRBV7-8; D unclear. There are 13 residues in the CDR3. Germline CDR1 and CDR2: SGHVS and FQNEAQ. V was cut by 0 bases and J by 7 bases, with 7 bases left in between. This chain's CDR3 is CASSLALAQPQHF. For the CDR3, the DNA is TGTGCCAGCAGCTTAGCCCTAGCACAGCCCCAGCATTTT.

The chain joins TRBV29-1 to TRBJ1-4; no clear D. The CDR3 covers 13 residues. From germline, CDR1 is SQVTM and CDR2 ANQGSEA. V lost 6 bases to trimming and J lost 5 bases, with 13 bases between them. CDR3 loop: CSVQGSHNEKLFF. The DNA of the CDR3 is TGCAGCGTCCAAGGCAGCCACAATGAAAAACTGTTTTTT.

The chain employs TRBV19 and TRBJ1-5, with a tentative D call TRBD1 (5 bases). Germline CDR1 LNHDA, CDR2 SQIVND (reference sequence). V was trimmed by 7 bases and J by 4 bases, leaving 20 bases between them. CDR3 length equals 16 residues. This CDR3 reads CASTSDQRGPNQPQHF. CDR3 coding DNA: TGTGCCAGTACCTCCGATCAGAGGGGTCCTAATCAGCCCCAGCATTTT.

This clonotype was picked up a small number of times. This chain connects TRBV6-5 to TRBJ1-1; TRBD1 matches 8 bases. The CDR3 is 15 amino acids. The V gene end was trimmed by 0 bases and the J gene end by 7 bases; junction bases not matched to a gene: 7. Germline CDR1 is MNHEY and CDR2 is SVGAGI. CDR3 DNA: TGTGCCAGCAGTTACTCGTACCAGGGGGCGGTTGAAGCTTTCTTT. This translates into CASSYSYQGAVEAFF.

This clonotype showed up just a few times. The J gene is TRBJ2-3, the V gene TRBV20-1, with 8 positions matching TRBD1. The CDR3 is 15 residues long. Trimming cost V 4 bases and J 2 bases; bases outside gene matches: 8. In germline, CDR1 is DFQATT, CDR2 SNEGSKA (reference sequence). The CDR3 is CSAIQGARDTDTQYF. The CDR3 nucleotides read TGCAGTGCTATCCAGGGGGCGAGGGACACAGATACGCAGTATTTT.

V usage is TRBV20-1 and J usage is TRBJ1-2; 9 bases are shared with TRBD1. Germline V gene data show CDR1 as DFQATT and CDR2 as SNEGSKA (reference sequence). The CDR3 spans 13 residues. V lost 3 bases and J lost 5; bases outside the gene matches: 4. The CDR3 DNA reads as TGCAGTGCTAGGTCTGGGACAGGGTATGGCTACACCTTC. The encoded protein is CSARSGTGYGYTF.

There are a few counts of this clonotype. V gene TRBV19 combines with J gene TRBJ1-6; 8 bases fit TRBD1. Germline CDR1 LNHDA, CDR2 SQIVND (reference sequence). Trimming cost V 5 bases and J 1 base; bases outside gene matches: 10. The CDR3 sequence is 18 residues long. CDR3 DNA: TGTGCCAGTAGTGTATCTCAGGGGGCTGGATCCTATAATTCACCCCTCCACTTT. Translating gives CASSVSQGAGSYNSPLHF.

The chain has TRBV3-1 and TRBJ2-3, with no clear D. Trimming took 6 bases from V and 4 from J, leaving 11 bases between them. The CDR3 sequence is 13 residues long. Germline V gene lookup returns CDR1 LGHDT and CDR2 YNNKEL (reference sequence). CDR3 sequence reads: CASSTPRADTQYF. The CDR3 DNA is TGTGCCAGCAGTACACCCCGGGCAGATACGCAGTATTTT.

This clonotype was detected a few times. The V call is TRBV5-1, the J call TRBJ2-1, with 12 bases identical to TRBD2. The CDR3 totals 21 residues. J gave up 1 base and V 4 bases, and 18 bases lay outside the gene matches. The germline CDR1 and CDR2 sequences are SGHRS and YFSETQ. The CDR3 DNA sequence: TGCGCCAGCAGCACAAGACCAATGGCGACTAGCGGGGGAATTTCCTACAATGAGCAGTTCTTC. Translating gives CASSTRPMATSGGISYNEQFF.

This clonotype was counted only a few times. The CDR3 sequence: CASSRERRRGGRNEQFF. The CDR3 DNA follows: TGTGCCAGCAGCCGTGAAAGGCGGCGGGGGGGCCGAAATGAGCAGTTCTTC. The gene calls are TRBV3-1 and TRBJ2-1, with 9 bases lining up with TRBD2. Germline V gene data show CDR1 as LGHDT and CDR2 as YNNKEL (reference sequence). The CDR3 sequence is 17 residues long. V gave up 4 bases and J gave up 7 bases; unmatched junction bases: 14.